The rows below give T cell receptor beta chains drawn from one sample of a study of blood T cell repertoires in COVID-19. Produced via immunoSEQ multiplex PCR; TCRdb's table is partial and in-frame only. The sample lists 120,000 to 150,000 clones; 75% to 85% were seen once. The sample taken for sequencing was peripheral blood. These receptors were obtained from a woman aged 45-60 years in a cohort sampled during active or convalescent COVID-19. CDR3s include the opening cysteine and the closing phenylalanine or tryptophan. D genes are given only for firm matches. Clone size is shown for a subset of rows, as once, few, many or a class of expanded clone.

j_call: TRBJ2-2; v_call: TRBV4-1; clone_size: -; d_call: -; cdr3_aa: CASSQQITRDTGELFF; cdr3_nt: TGCGCCAGCAGCCAACAGATAACTCGGGACACCGGGGAGCTGTTTTTT
j_call: TRBJ1-5; v_call: TRBV12-5; clone_size: many; d_call: -; cdr3_aa: CASGLEGGAGQPQHF; cdr3_nt: TGTGCTAGTGGTTTAGAGGGGGGGGCGGGTCAGCCCCAGCATTTT
j_call: TRBJ2-7; v_call: TRBV11-2; clone_size: few; d_call: -; cdr3_aa: CASSPETGYEQYF; cdr3_nt: TGTGCCAGCAGCCCCGAGACGGGCTACGAGCAGTACTTC
j_call: TRBJ2-2; v_call: TRBV9; clone_size: -; d_call: TRBD2; cdr3_aa: CASSVTSGVGRTGELFF; cdr3_nt: TGTGCCAGCAGCGTAACTAGCGGGGTGGGTCGGACCGGGGAGCTGTTTTTT
j_call: TRBJ2-1; v_call: TRBV6-2/TRBV6-3; clone_size: -; d_call: TRBD2; cdr3_aa: CASSYATSGGQDEQFF; cdr3_nt: TGTGCCAGCAGTTACGCGACTAGCGGGGGGCAGGATGAGCAGTTCTTC
j_call: TRBJ2-7; v_call: TRBV2; clone_size: -; d_call: -; cdr3_aa: CASSESPHEQYF; cdr3_nt: TGTGCCAGCAGTGAAAGCCCGCATGAGCAGTACTTC
j_call: TRBJ1-5; v_call: TRBV2; clone_size: -; d_call: -; cdr3_aa: CASSVQYNQPQHF; cdr3_nt: TGTGCCAGCAGTGTACAGTACAATCAGCCCCAGCATTTT
j_call: TRBJ1-2; v_call: TRBV9; clone_size: -; d_call: TRBD1; cdr3_aa: CASSALWDSGNYGYTF; cdr3_nt: TGTGCCAGCAGCGCCCTGTGGGACAGCGGAAACTATGGCTACACCTTC
j_call: TRBJ1-2; v_call: TRBV19; clone_size: -; d_call: TRBD1; cdr3_aa: CASKVAGGAEYGYTF; cdr3_nt: TGTGCCAGTAAGGTTGCAGGGGGCGCGGAGTATGGCTACACCTTC
j_call: TRBJ1-2; v_call: TRBV18; clone_size: -; d_call: TRBD1; cdr3_aa: CASSPRTGTDGYTF; cdr3_nt: TGTGCCAGCTCACCGAGGACAGGAACGGATGGCTACACCTTC
j_call: TRBJ1-5; v_call: TRBV5-1; clone_size: -; d_call: -; cdr3_aa: CASSPDSLNQPQHF; cdr3_nt: TGCGCCAGCAGCCCCGACAGCTTAAATCAGCCCCAGCATTTT
j_call: TRBJ2-5; v_call: TRBV5-6; clone_size: few; d_call: TRBD2; cdr3_aa: CASSLPSGGRETQYF; cdr3_nt: TGTGCCAGCAGCTTGCCCAGCGGGGGGCGGGAGACCCAGTACTTC
j_call: TRBJ2-7; v_call: TRBV9; clone_size: -; d_call: TRBD2; cdr3_aa: CASSPRMTSGGYEQYF; cdr3_nt: TGTGCCAGCAGCCCTCGTATGACTAGCGGGGGGTACGAGCAGTACTTC
j_call: TRBJ1-5; v_call: TRBV19; clone_size: -; d_call: -; cdr3_aa: CASSMKSGGSSSNQPQHF; cdr3_nt: TGTGCCAGTAGTATGAAATCCGGGGGTTCTTCTAGCAATCAGCCCCAGCATTTT
j_call: TRBJ1-2; v_call: TRBV19; clone_size: -; d_call: -; cdr3_aa: CASSTTGSYGYTF; cdr3_nt: TGTGCCAGTAGTACGACAGGATCCTATGGCTACACCTTC
j_call: TRBJ2-7; v_call: TRBV9; clone_size: -; d_call: -; cdr3_aa: CASSALVLGAEQYF; cdr3_nt: TGTGCCAGCAGCGCACTAGTTCTTGGCGCCGAGCAGTACTTC
j_call: TRBJ1-1; v_call: TRBV4-2; clone_size: -; d_call: -; cdr3_aa: CASSQLGGENTEAFF; cdr3_nt: TGTGCCAGCAGCCAACTAGGAGGAGAGAACACTGAAGCTTTCTTT
j_call: TRBJ1-2; v_call: TRBV9; clone_size: -; d_call: -; cdr3_aa: CASSGEGYTF; cdr3_nt: TGTGCCAGCAGCGGGGAGGGCTACACCTTC
j_call: TRBJ1-5; v_call: TRBV10-2; clone_size: -; d_call: TRBD1; cdr3_aa: CASSEPVQGNQPQHF; cdr3_nt: TGCGCCAGCAGTGAACCCGTACAGGGGAATCAGCCCCAGCATTTT
j_call: TRBJ1-4; v_call: TRBV19; clone_size: -; d_call: -; cdr3_aa: CASSLGGGGEKLFF; cdr3_nt: TGTGCCAGTAGTCTGGGCGGGGGCGGTGAAAAACTGTTTTTT
j_call: TRBJ1-6; v_call: TRBV6-2/TRBV6-3; clone_size: -; d_call: TRBD1; cdr3_aa: CASSLTGDGSPLHF; cdr3_nt: TGTGCCAGCAGTTTAACAGGGGACGGTTCACCCCTCCACTTT
j_call: TRBJ2-6; v_call: TRBV4-3; clone_size: -; d_call: -; cdr3_aa: CASSQDFGASGGGANVLTF; cdr3_nt: TGCGCCAGCAGCCAAGATTTTGGGGCGTCGGGCGGAGGGGCCAACGTCCTGACTTTC
j_call: TRBJ2-7; v_call: TRBV7-3; clone_size: -; d_call: TRBD1; cdr3_aa: CASSLTGGSSYEQYF; cdr3_nt: TGTGCCAGCAGCTTGACAGGGGGAAGTTCCTACGAGCAGTACTTC
j_call: TRBJ1-2; v_call: TRBV29-1; clone_size: -; d_call: -; cdr3_aa: CSVVDIYGYTF; cdr3_nt: TGCAGCGTGGTGGACATTTATGGCTACACCTTC